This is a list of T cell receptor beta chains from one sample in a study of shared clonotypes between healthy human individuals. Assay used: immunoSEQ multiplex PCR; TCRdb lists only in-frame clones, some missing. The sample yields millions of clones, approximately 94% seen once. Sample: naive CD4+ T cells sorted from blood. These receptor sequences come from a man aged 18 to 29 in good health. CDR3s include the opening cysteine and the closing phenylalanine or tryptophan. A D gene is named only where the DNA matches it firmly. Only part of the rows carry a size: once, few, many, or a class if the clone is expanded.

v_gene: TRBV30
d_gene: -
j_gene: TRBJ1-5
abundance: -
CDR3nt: TGTGCCTGGAGCCTAAGGCCGGGGCGACTGTTATCCAATCAGCCCCAGCATTTT
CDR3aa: CAWSLRPGRLLSNQPQHF

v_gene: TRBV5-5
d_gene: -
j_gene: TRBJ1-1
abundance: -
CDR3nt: TGTGCCAGCAGCCTCCGGGAGAACACTGAAGCTTTCTTT
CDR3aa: CASSLRENTEAFF

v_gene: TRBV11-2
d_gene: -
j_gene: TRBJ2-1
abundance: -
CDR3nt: TGTGCCAGCAGCCAACAGGGTAAGGGGGAGCAGTTCTTC
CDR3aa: CASSQQGKGEQFF

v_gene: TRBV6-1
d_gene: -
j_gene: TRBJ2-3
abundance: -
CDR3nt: TGTGCCAGCAGTATCAGGTTAGCTGATACGCAGTATTTT
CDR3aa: CASSIRLADTQYF

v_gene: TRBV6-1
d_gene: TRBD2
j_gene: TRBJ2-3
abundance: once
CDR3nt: TGTGCCAGCAGTGAAAGGTTTGGGGGAGGGGCAGATACGCAGTATTTT
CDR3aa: CASSERFGGGADTQYF

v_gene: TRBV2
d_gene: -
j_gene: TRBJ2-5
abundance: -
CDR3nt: TGTGCCAGCAGTCTGGACAGTTTCTCCCAAGAGACCCAGTACTTC
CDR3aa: CASSLDSFSQETQYF

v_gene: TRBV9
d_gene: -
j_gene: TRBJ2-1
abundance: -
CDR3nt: TGTGCCAGCAGCGTAGGCCCCTCCTACAATGAGCAGTTCTTC
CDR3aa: CASSVGPSYNEQFF

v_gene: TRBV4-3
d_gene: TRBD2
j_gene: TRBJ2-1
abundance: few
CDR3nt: TGCGCCAGCAGCCGGACTAGCGGCTACAATGAGCAGTTCTTC
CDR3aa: CASSRTSGYNEQFF

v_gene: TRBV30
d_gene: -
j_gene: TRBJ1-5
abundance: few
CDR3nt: TGTGCCTGGAGTTCTCCTCGGGGGGGCAATCAGCCCCAGCATTTT
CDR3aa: CAWSSPRGGNQPQHF

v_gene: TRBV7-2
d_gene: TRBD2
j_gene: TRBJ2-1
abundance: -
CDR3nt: TGTGCCAGCAGCTTAGTTGGACTAGCGGGACGAGAGCAGTTCTTC
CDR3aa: CASSLVGLAGREQFF

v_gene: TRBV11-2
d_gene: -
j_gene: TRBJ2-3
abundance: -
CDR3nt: TGTGCCAGCAGCTTAGATGCGGACAGTTTTGGCACAGATACGCAGTATTTT
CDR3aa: CASSLDADSFGTDTQYF

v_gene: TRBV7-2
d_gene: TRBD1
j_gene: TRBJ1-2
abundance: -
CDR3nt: TGTGCCAGCAGCTCGACAGGGGGCCACTATGGCTACACCTTC
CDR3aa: CASSSTGGHYGYTF

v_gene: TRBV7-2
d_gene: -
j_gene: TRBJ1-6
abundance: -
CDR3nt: TGTGCCAGCAGCTTAAGAGAGGGGGGGATCCATAATTCACCCCTCCACTTT
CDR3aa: CASSLREGGIHNSPLHF

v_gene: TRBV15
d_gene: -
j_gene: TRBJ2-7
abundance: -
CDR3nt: TGTGCCACCAGCAGAGCCGGAGCCACCTACGAGCAGTACTTC
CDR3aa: CATSRAGATYEQYF

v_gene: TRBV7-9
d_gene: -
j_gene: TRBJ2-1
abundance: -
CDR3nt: TGTGCCAGCAGCTCTATCCTGGAAGTTGGTAATGAGCAGTTCTTC
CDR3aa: CASSSILEVGNEQFF

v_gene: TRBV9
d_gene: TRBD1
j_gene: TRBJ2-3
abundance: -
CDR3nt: TGTGCCAGCAGCTCGGACAGGGGGTCATCAGATACGCAGTATTTT
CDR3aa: CASSSDRGSSDTQYF

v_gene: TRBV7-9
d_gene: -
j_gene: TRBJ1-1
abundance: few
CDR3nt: TGTGCCAGCAGCTCCGGGAGGGGGTTGGTAGAAGCTTTCTTT
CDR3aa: CASSSGRGLVEAFF

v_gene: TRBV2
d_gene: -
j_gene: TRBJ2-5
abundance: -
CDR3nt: TGTGCCAGCAGGGCACTTCCGGGTTCCGGCGGGGAGACCCAGTACTTC
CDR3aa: CASRALPGSGGETQYF

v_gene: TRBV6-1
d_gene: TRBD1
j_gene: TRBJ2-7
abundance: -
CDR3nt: TGTGCCAGCAGTGAGCAGGGGGCGATCCTCTCCTCCTACGAGCAGTACTTC
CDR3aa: CASSEQGAILSSYEQYF

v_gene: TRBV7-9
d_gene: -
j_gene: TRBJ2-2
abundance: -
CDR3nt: TGTGCCAGCAGCTTAGTTAGACCCAGAAACACCGGGGAGCTGTTTTTT
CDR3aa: CASSLVRPRNTGELFF

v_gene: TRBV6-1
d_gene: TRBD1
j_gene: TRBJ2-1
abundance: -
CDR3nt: TGTGCCAGCAGTGAGGCGGGACAGGCCTACAATGAGCAGTTCTTC
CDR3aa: CASSEAGQAYNEQFF

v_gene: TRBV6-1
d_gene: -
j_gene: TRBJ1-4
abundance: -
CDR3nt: TGTGCCAGCAGTGAAAGCTCATTTAGCGAAAAACTGTTTTTT
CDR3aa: CASSESSFSEKLFF

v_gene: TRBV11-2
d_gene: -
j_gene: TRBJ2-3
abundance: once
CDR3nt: TGTGCCAGCAGCGCCGGCTCGGGGCAGCTTTCGCAGTATTTT
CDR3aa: CASSAGSGQLSQYF

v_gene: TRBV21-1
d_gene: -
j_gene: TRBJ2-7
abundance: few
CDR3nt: TGTGCCAGCAGCGGAGGTTTCGACGAGCAGTACTTC
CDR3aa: CASSGGFDEQYF

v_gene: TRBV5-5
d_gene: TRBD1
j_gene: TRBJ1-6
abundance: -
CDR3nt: TGTGCCAGCAGCTTGTCTCCGGGACAGGGGAATTCACCCCTCCACTTT
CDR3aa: CASSLSPGQGNSPLHF